The 7 T cell receptor beta chains below come from one sample, sequenced in a study of Graves' ophthalmopathy and Graves' hyperthyroidism. Amplification targeted the TCR beta CDR3 regions, with RNA transcripts as the source material. Second-round multiplex PCR followed a first-round RT-PCR using HTBI primers. TCRdb processed the multiplex PCR reads anew with MiXCR; each CDR3 protein has one entry. The table lists roughly 500,000 distinct CDR3 sequences, under 15% of them singletons. What was sequenced was blood. The receptors shown here come from a woman in her 30s with Graves' ophthalmopathy.

This clonotype was counted ten times or more. The rearrangement joins TRBV5-6 to TRBJ2-7, with D possibly TRBD2 on 6 matching bases. V was cut by 4 bases and J by 7 bases, with 12 bases left in between. CDR3 size: 12 residues. Germline V gives CDR1 SGHDT, CDR2 YYEEEE. For the CDR3, the DNA is TGTGCCAGCAGCGCCGGGGAGGTAGAGCAGTACTTC. It yields the protein CASSAGEVEQYF. Full variable domain (outside the CDR3, taken from reference TRBV5-6 and TRBJ2-7): DAGVTQSPTHLIKTRGQQVTLRCSPKSGHDTVSWYQQALGQGPQFIFQYYEEEERQRGNFPDRFSGHQFPNYSSELNVNALLLGDSALYLCASSAGEVEQYFGPGTRLTVT.

Only a few counts were recorded for this clonotype. The chain links TRBV13 to TRBJ2-5; unclear D gene. CDR1 and CDR2 from the germline V gene are PRHDT and FYEKMQ (reference sequence). V was cut by 5 bases and J by 5 bases, with 15 bases left in between. This CDR3 has 14 residues. Here the CDR3 reads CASSIWATPETQYF. CDR3 coding DNA: TGTGCCAGCAGCATATGGGCCACGCCGGAGACCCAGTACTTC.

This chain joins TRBV7-8 and TRBJ2-4; 10 bases are shared with TRBD2. CDR1 is SGHVS, CDR2 FQNEAQ, per germline. V lost 3 bases, J lost 0 bases, and 2 bases stayed unmatched. The CDR3 is 16 residues long. The CDR3 region has the DNA TGTGCCAGCAGCTTCGGACTAGCGGTAGCCAAAAACATTCAGTACTTC. It codes for CASSFGLAVAKNIQYF.

At least ten counts were recorded for this clonotype. The chain couples TRBV6-1 to TRBJ2-5; possibly TRBD2 for D (6 bases). V was cut by 5 bases and J by 7 bases, with 11 bases left in between. This CDR3 region has 12 residues. CDR1 is MNHNS, CDR2 SASEGT, per germline. CDR3 sequence reads: CASSTSSGTQYF. In DNA form, the CDR3 reads TGTGCCAGCAGTACTAGCTCTGGGACCCAGTACTTC.

This clonotype has a count of ten or more. The V and J genes are TRBV12-3 or TRBV12-4 and TRBJ1-2; D not resolved. V was shortened by 3 bases and J by 5 bases, with 7 bases between the two germline ends. This CDR3 contains 12 residues. CDR3 sequence: CASSFERYGYTF. The CDR3 region has the DNA TGTGCCAGCAGTTTTGAAAGATATGGCTACACCTTC.

This clonotype has at least ten counts. The gene calls are TRBV6-1 and TRBJ1-2, with TRBD1 as a possible D gene (5 bases). CDR1 MNHNS and CDR2 SASEGT come from the germline V gene. Trimming cost V 5 bases and J 8 bases, with 21 bases left between them. The CDR3 is 15 residues long. In DNA, the CDR3 is TGTGCCAGCAGTATAGGGGAGATTGGGTTTTTCGGCTACACCTTC. Amino acids: CASSIGEIGFFGYTF.

This clonotype was observed a handful of times. V usage is TRBV12-3 or TRBV12-4 and J usage is TRBJ1-3; unclear D gene. Between the trimmed V and J ends, which lost 5 bases and 0 bases, there was a span of 17 bases. This CDR3 is 17 amino acids long. CDR3 bases: TGTGCCAGCAGTGCTACCGGGTCCTATTCCTCTGGAAACACCATATATTTT. Its protein product is CASSATGSYSSGNTIYF.